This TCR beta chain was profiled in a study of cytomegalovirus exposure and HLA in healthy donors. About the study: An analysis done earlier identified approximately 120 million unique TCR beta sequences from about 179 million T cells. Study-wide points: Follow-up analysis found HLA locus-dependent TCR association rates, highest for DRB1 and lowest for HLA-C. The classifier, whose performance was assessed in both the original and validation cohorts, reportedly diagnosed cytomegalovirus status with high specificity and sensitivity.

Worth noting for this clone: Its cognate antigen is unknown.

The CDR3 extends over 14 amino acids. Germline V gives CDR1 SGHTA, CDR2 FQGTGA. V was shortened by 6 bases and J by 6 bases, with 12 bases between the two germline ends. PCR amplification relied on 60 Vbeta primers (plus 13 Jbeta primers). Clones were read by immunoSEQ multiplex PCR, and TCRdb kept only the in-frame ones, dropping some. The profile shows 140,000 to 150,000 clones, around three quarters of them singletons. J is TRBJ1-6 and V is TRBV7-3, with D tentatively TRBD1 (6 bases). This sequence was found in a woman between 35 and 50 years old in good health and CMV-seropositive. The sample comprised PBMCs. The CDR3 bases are TGTGCCAGCAGGAAGCAGGGGTCTAATTCACCCCTCCACTTT. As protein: CASRKQGSNSPLHF.